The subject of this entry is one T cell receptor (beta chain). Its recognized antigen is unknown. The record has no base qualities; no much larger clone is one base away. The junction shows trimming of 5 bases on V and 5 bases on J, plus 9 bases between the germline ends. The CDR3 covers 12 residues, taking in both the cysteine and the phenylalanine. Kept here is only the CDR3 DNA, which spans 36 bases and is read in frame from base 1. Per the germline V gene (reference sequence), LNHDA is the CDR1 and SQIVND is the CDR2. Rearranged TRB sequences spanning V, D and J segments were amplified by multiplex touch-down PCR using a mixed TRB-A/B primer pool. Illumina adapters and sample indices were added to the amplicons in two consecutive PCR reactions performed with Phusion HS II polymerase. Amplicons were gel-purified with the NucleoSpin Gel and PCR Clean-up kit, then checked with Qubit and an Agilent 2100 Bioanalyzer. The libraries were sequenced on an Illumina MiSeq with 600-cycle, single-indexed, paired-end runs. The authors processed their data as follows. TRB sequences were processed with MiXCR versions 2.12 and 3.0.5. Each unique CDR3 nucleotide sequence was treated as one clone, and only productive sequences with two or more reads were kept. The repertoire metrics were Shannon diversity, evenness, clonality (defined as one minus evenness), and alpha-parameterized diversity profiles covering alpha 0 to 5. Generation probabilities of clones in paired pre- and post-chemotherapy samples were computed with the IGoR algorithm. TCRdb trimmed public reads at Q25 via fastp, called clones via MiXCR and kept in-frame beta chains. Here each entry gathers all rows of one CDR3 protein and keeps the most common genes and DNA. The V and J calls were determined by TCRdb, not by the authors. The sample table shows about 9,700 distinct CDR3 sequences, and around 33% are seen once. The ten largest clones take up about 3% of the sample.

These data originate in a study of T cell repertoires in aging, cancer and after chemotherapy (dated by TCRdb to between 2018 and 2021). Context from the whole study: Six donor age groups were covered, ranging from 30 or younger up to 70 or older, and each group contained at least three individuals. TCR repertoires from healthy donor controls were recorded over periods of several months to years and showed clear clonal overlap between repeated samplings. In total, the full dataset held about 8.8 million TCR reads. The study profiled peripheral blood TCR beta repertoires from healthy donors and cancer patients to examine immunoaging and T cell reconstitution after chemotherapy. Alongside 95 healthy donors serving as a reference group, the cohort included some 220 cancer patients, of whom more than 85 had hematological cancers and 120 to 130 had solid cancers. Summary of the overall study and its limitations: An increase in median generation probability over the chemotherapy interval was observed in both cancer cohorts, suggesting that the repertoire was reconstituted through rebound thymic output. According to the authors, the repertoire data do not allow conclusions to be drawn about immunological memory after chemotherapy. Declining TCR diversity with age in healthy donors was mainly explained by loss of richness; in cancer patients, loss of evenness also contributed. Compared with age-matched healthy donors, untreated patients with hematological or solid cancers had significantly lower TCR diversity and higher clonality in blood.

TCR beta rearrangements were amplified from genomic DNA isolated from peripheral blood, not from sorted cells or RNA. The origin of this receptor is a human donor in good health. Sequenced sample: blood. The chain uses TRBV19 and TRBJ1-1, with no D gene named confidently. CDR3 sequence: CASSDPGTEAFF. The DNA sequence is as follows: TGTGCCAGTAGTGACCCGGGGACTGAAGCTTTCTTT.